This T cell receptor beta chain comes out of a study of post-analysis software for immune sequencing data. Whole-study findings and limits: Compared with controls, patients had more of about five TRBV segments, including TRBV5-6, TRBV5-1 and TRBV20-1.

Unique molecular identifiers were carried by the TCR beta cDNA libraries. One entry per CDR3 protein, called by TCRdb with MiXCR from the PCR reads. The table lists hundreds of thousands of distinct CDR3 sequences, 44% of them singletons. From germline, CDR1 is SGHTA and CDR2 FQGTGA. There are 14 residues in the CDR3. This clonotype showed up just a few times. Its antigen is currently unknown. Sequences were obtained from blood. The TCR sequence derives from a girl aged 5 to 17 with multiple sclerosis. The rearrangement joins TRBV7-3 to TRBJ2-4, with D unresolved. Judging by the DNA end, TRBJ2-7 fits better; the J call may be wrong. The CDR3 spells CASSLLPTQYEQYF. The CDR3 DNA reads TGTGCCAGCAGCTTACTTCCGACTCAGTACGAGCAGTACTTC.